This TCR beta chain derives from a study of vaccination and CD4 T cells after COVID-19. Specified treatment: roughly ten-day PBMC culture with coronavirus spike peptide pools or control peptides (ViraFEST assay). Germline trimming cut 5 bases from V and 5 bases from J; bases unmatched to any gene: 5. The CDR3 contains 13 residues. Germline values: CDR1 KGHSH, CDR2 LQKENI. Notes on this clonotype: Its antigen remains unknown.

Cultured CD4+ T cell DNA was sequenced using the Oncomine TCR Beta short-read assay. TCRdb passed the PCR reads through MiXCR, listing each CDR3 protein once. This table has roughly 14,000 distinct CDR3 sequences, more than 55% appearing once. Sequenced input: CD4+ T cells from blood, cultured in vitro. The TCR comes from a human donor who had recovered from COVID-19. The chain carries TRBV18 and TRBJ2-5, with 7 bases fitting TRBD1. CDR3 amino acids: CASSRGRRETQYF. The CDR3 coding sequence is TGTGCCAGCTCAAGGGGGCGACGGGAGACCCAGTACTTC. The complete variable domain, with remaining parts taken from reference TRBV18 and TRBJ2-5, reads NAGVMQNPRHLVRRRGQEARLRCSPMKGHSHVYWYRQLPEEGLKFMVYLQKENIIDESGMPKERFSAEFPKEGPSILRIQQVVRGDSAAYFCASSRGRRETQYFGPGTRLLVL.